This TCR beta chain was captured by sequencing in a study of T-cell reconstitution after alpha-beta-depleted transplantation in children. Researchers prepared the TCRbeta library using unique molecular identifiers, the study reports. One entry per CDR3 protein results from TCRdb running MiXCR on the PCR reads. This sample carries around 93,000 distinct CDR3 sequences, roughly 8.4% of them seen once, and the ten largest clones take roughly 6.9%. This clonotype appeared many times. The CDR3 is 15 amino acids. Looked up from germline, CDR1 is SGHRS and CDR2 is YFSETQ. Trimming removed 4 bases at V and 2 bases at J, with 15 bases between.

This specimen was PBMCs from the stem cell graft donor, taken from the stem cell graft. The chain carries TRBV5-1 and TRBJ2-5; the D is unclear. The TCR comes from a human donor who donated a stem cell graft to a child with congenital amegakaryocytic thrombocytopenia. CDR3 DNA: TGCGCCAGCAGCGTCTGGGGTACAGCTCAAGAGACCCAGTACTTC. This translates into CASSVWGTAQETQYF. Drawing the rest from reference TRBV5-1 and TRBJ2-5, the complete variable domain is KAGVTQTPRYLIKTRGQQVTLSCSPISGHRSVSWYQQTPGQGLQFLFEYFSETQRNKGNFPGRFSGRQFSNSRSEMNVSTLELGDSALYLCASSVWGTAQETQYFGPGTRLLVL.